The clone carrying this T cell receptor beta chain was detected once. The antigen remains undetermined. Generated by immunoSEQ multiplex PCR, the TCRdb table keeps only in-frame clones and is missing some. Among some 63,000 clones listed, approximately 89% were seen once. The data were obtained in a study of T cell responses to AZD1222 COVID-19 vaccine. Study findings and constraints: Donors were mostly white British, more females; clonal diversity possibly underestimated. Seropositivity was recorded at baseline in only 6 or 7 AZD1222 recipients. Along spike, vaccine-associated CD4 TCRs were found throughout, with dominance at 160-218 and 743-854.

CDR1 and CDR2 (germline): MNHEY, SVGAGI. CDR3 size: 16 residues. After removal of 4 bases from V and 1 base from J, the junction contained 4 bases not matched to a gene. This clonotype originated in an adult who received the AZD1222 COVID-19 vaccine. The input for sequencing was peripheral blood, taken 28 days after the second AZD1222 dose. The V and J genes are TRBV6-5 and TRBJ2-2; 9 bases fit TRBD1. The CDR3 region is CASSFRTGVNTGELFF. The CDR3 DNA follows: TGTGCCAGCAGTTTCCGGACAGGGGTGAACACCGGGGAGCTGTTTTTT.